This TCR beta chain was documented in a study of shared T cell receptors in the human thymus. Clones were sequenced by immunoSEQ multiplex PCR, and TCRdb holds only the in-frame ones, with some missing. The sample yields hundreds of thousands of clones, around 87% seen once. V was clipped by 1 base and J by 5 bases, with 22 bases between them. CDR1 is LGHNA and CDR2 is YSLEER in the germline V gene. The CDR3 is 18 residues long. This same sample was also taken into another study, of human thymus T cells. That paper states: The thymus was resected at corrective cardiac surgery. Biased V and J segment usage appeared in thymus and peripheral blood. Unrelated individuals were reported by related research to share highly overlapping thymic repertoires.

The TCR comes from a boy less than two years old with a congenital heart defect. The J gene is TRBJ2-3, the V gene TRBV4-3, with a possible D match to TRBD1 (6 bases). Sample: thymocytes. The CDR3 reads CASSQVHLAGVVGDTQYF. As DNA, the CDR3 is TGCGCCAGCAGCCAAGTTCATTTGGCAGGGGTAGTCGGAGATACGCAGTATTTT.